This record looks at one TCR beta chain sequence and its context. This record comes from a study of blood T cell repertoires in COVID-19. CDR1 and CDR2 (germline): SGHNT, YYREEE (reference sequence). V shed 3 bases and J 4 bases; nucleotides not matched to a gene: 14. There are 18 residues in the CDR3. Per the original methods: Amplification with reference gene primers provided the estimates of nucleated cell counts. This table comes from immunoSEQ multiplex PCR, and its TCRdb copy is limited to in-frame clones, with some not included. That table is the source of V, J and clone size, and D and trimming were worked out from the DNA. Of a few hundred thousand clones in the sample, more than 80% were seen once.

Sequenced: peripheral blood. J is TRBJ2-3 and V is TRBV5-4, with 10 bases aligning to TRBD2. The receptor was derived from a woman in her forties or fifties with COVID-19, enrolled during active disease. The CDR3 bases are TGTGCCAGCAGCTCAGTTACTTGGGCTAGCGGGAGCTCAGATACGCAGTATTTT. It codes for CASSSVTWASGSSDTQYF.